This T cell receptor beta chain is from a study of cytomegalovirus exposure and HLA in healthy donors. Points from the study as a whole: TCR beta chains numbering some 160 were designated cytomegalovirus-associated. It was reportedly the case that the classifier diagnosed cytomegalovirus status with high specificity and sensitivity.

A note on this clone: Its antigen remains unknown.

Method: immunoSEQ multiplex PCR; TCRdb's copy keeps in-frame clones and lacks some. The sample has around 120,000 clones; around nine tenths are singletons. With 7 bases removed from V and 2 bases from J, the gap between germline ends came to 20 bases. Germline V gene lookup returns CDR1 MNHEY and CDR2 SMNVEV (reference sequence). The CDR3 sequence is 17 residues long. The TCR comes from a young woman in good health and CMV-seropositive. The chain carries TRBV27 and TRBJ2-2; tentative D call: TRBD2 (6 bases). The sequenced sample was PBMCs. CDR3: CASKKGGGLTNTGELFF. The CDR3 nucleotides read TGTGCCAGCAAAAAAGGCGGCGGACTAACAAACACCGGGGAGCTGTTTTTT.